What follows are 20 T cell receptor beta chains derived from one specimen sequenced in a study of T cells in Graves' hyperthyroidism and ophthalmopathy. Amplification yielded TCR beta CDR3 regions, with RNA transcripts as the source. Primed by the HTBI set, a first-round RT-PCR was run on the TCR CDR3. Using its own MiXCR run on the multiplex PCR reads, TCRdb lists one record per CDR3 protein. The sample lists about 360,000 distinct CDR3 sequences, over 10% occurring once. Sequenced input: blood. These receptors came from a woman aged 18-29 years with Graves' hyperthyroidism.

This clonotype was detected many times. The chain is built from TRBV7-3 and TRBJ2-3; 12 nucleotides agree with TRBD2. CDR1 and CDR2 (germline): SGHTA, FQGTGA. V lost 5 bases and J lost 6; bases outside the gene matches: 6. This CDR3 spans 15 amino acids. CDR3 in amino acids: CASSAYGTSGDTQYF. The CDR3 DNA follows: TGTGCCAGCAGCGCCTACGGGACTAGCGGGGATACGCAGTATTTT. The whole variable domain, remainder taken from reference TRBV7-3 and TRBJ2-3, is GAGVSQTPSNKVTEKGKYVELRCDPISGHTALYWYRQSLGQGPEFLIYFQGTGAADDSGLPNDRFFAVRPEGSVSTLKIQRTERGDSAVYLCASSAYGTSGDTQYFGPGTRLTVL.

The V and J genes are TRBV10-3 and TRBJ2-5, with D perhaps assigned TRBD1 or TRBD2 (5 bases each). Germline CDR1 ENHRY, CDR2 SYGVKD. The CDR3 has 15 residues. V was clipped by 0 bases and J by 5 bases, with 13 bases between them. The CDR3 bases are TGTGCCATCAGTGAGTCGAACGGGGCGGGTGAGACCCAGTACTTC. This sequence encodes CAISESNGAGETQYF.

This chain uses TRBV18 with TRBJ2-1, with 8 bases lining up with TRBD2. J was trimmed by 6 bases and V by 3 bases; bases with no gene match: 10. CDR3 length: 16 residues. Germline CDR1 and CDR2: KGHSH and LQKENI. In nucleotides, the CDR3 is TGTGCCAGCTCACCCCCCGGGAGCGGGGGTTTCAATGAGCAGTTCTTC. It codes for CASSPPGSGGFNEQFF.

This clonotype was picked up many times. This chain connects TRBV6-2 or TRBV6-3 to TRBJ2-5; no clear D. The length of the CDR3 is 12 residues. V gave up 6 bases and J gave up 5 bases, with 10 bases separating them. Germline values: CDR1 MNHEY, CDR2 SVGEGT. The CDR3 reads CASRRIEETQYF. The DNA of the CDR3 is TGTGCCAGCAGGCGGATCGAGGAGACCCAGTACTTC.

At least ten counts were recorded for this clonotype. The CDR3 is CANGELTNTGELFF. CDR3 nucleotide sequence: TGTGCCAACGGGGAGCTGACGAACACCGGGGAGCTGTTTTTT. This chain uses TRBV11-3 with TRBJ2-2; tentatively, D is TRBD2 (5 bases). CDR1 is SGHNT, CDR2 YENEEA, per germline. V was cut by 10 bases and J by 0 bases, with 12 bases left in between. The CDR3 contains 14 residues.

This clonotype was detected ten times or more. The V and J genes are TRBV2 and TRBJ1-1; 10 bases align to TRBD1. The CDR3 extends over 15 amino acids. The germline CDR1 and CDR2 sequences are SNHLY and FYNNEI. V dropped 7 bases and J dropped 4; count of bases not matched to a gene: 9. The CDR3 reads CASTRPRTGGTEAFF. The CDR3 DNA reads TGTGCCAGCACTCGCCCCCGGACAGGGGGCACTGAAGCTTTCTTT. The whole variable domain, remainder taken from reference TRBV2 and TRBJ1-1, is EPEVTQTPSHQVTQMGQEVILRCVPISNHLYFYWYRQILGQKVEFLVSFYNNEISEKSEIFDDQFSVERPDGSNFTLKIRSTKLEDSAMYFCASTRPRTGGTEAFFGQGTRLTVV.

The chain carries TRBV12-3 or TRBV12-4 and TRBJ1-1; weak D call: TRBD1 (6 bases). Between the trimmed V and J ends, which lost 0 bases and 8 bases, there was a span of 19 bases. The CDR3 contains 16 residues. The CDR3 loop reads CASSLALDGGGTEAFF. Written as DNA, the CDR3 is TGTGCCAGCAGTTTAGCCTTAGACGGGGGCGGCACCGAAGCTTTCTTT.

The table lists this clonotype with many counts. V gene TRBV7-3 combines with J gene TRBJ2-1; TRBD2 is a possible D gene (6 bases). The germline V gene has CDR1 SGHTA and CDR2 FQGTGA. This CDR3 is built from 16 residues. Trimming took 1 base from V and 0 from J, leaving 10 bases between them. CDR3 protein: CASSLMGGSSYNEQFF. The CDR3, as DNA: TGTGCCAGCAGCTTAATGGGGGGATCCTCCTACAATGAGCAGTTCTTC.

The table lists this clonotype with a few counts. A much larger clonotype is one base distant, so this may be a read error. V is TRBV6-5 and J is TRBJ1-2; a possible D gene is TRBD1 (6 bases). The CDR3 extends over 15 amino acids. The germline V gene has CDR1 MNHEY and CDR2 SVGAGI. V was cut by 1 base and J by 5 bases, with 14 bases left in between. CDR3 region: CASSYCVRGYYGYTF. The CDR3 DNA reads TGTGCCAGCAGTTACTGCGTTAGGGGGTATTATGGCTACACCTTC.

Details on this clonotype: The conserved closing phenylalanine or tryptophan is absent in this CDR3, likely reflecting a read error. The gene calls are TRBV28 and TRBJ1-5; D is perhaps TRBD1 (5 bases). Germline V gene sequence: CDR1 MDHEN, CDR2 SYDVKM. Trimming pared 5 bases from V and 7 bases from J, leaving 12 bases between. This CDR3 is 13 amino acids long. This CDR3 is CASSPKTVQPQHL. The DNA of the CDR3 is TGTGCCAGCAGTCCTAAGACAGTGCAGCCCCAGCATTTA.

This clonotype was counted ten times or more. J is TRBJ2-1 and V is TRBV10-3; the D gene is possibly TRBD2 (5 bases). The germline CDR1 and CDR2 sequences are ENHRY and SYGVKD. The V and J ends lost 4 bases and 5 bases respectively, with 9 bases between them. The CDR3 runs to 13 residues. The CDR3 is CAISGRGNNEQFF. The CDR3 DNA reads as TGTGCCATCAGTGGCCGGGGTAACAATGAGCAGTTCTTC.

This clonotype has a count of ten or more. J is TRBJ1-3 and V is TRBV5-1; a possible D gene is TRBD1 (6 bases). Germline V gene lookup returns CDR1 SGHRS and CDR2 YFSETQ. V lost 8 bases and J 4 bases, leaving 13 bases between the germline ends. The CDR3 runs 13 residues. CDR3 region: CASLRGSGNTIYF. In DNA form, the CDR3 reads TGCGCCAGTCTCAGGGGATCCGGAAACACCATATATTTT.

The gene calls are TRBV7-8 and TRBJ1-3; a possible D gene is TRBD1 (6 bases). Germline CDR1 and CDR2: SGHVS and FQNEAQ. V lost 6 bases and J 1 base, leaving 16 bases between the germline ends. The CDR3 has 16 amino acids. The CDR3 DNA reads as TGTGCCAGCAGACCTAGGGGGGAGGGGTCTGGAAACACCATATATTTT. This sequence encodes CASRPRGEGSGNTIYF. Complete variable domain (other parts from reference TRBV7-8 and TRBJ1-3): GAGVSQSPRYKVAKRGQDVALRCDPISGHVSLFWYQQALGQGPEFLTYFQNEAQLDKSGLPSDRFFAERPEGSVSTLKIQRTQQEDSAVYLCASRPRGEGSGNTIYFGEGSWLTVV.

Note on this clonotype: A clone one base away is much larger, so this may be a read error. CDR3 bases: TGTGCCAGCAGTGGAGGGAACTACAATGAGCAGTTCTTC. It is translated as CASSGGNYNEQFF. The genes are TRBV6-1 and TRBJ2-1; possibly TRBD2 for D (5 bases). Germline V gene data show CDR1 as MNHNS and CDR2 as SASEGT. This CDR3 has 13 amino acids. V lost 4 bases and J 3 bases, leaving 7 bases between the germline ends.

As to this clonotype: A read error may be the cause here, since a much bigger clone is one base away. The CDR3 sequence: CANSLDIGGAFF. The CDR3 nucleotides read TGTGCCAACAGCCTCGATATCGGGGGAGCTTTCTTT. The genes are TRBV7-2 and TRBJ1-1, with TRBD1 as a possible D gene (5 bases). The CDR3 length is 12 residues. The germline CDR1 and CDR2 sequences are SGHTA and FQGNSA.

This sequence joins TRBV5-5 and TRBJ1-2, with D perhaps matching TRBD1 (5 bases). Deletions cut 4 bases from V and 8 bases from J, with 9 bases between. CDR3 size: 11 residues. Germline V gives CDR1 SGHKS, CDR2 YYEKEE (reference sequence). In DNA, the CDR3 is TGTGCCAGCAGCGAAGGGGTAGGCTACACCTTC. Its protein is CASSEGVGYTF.

This clonotype was recorded only once. The rearrangement joins TRBV11-1 to TRBJ2-1, with TRBD2 matching over 12 bases. This CDR3 is 14 amino acids long. V was pared by 4 bases and J by 9 bases, with 4 bases of the junction left unmatched. The germline V gene encodes CDR1 SGHAT and CDR2 FQDESV (reference sequence). CDR3 coding DNA: TGTGCCAGCAGCTCTGCTAGCGGGAGGGCTGAGCAGTTCTTC. It yields the protein CASSSASGRAEQFF.

This clonotype was seen many times. V and J are TRBV20-1 and TRBJ2-3; maybe TRBD1 (5 bases). Between the trimmed V and J ends, which lost 6 bases and 2 bases, there was a span of 12 bases. The length of the CDR3 is 13 residues. Germline assignment: CDR1 DFQATT and CDR2 SNEGSKA (reference sequence). The CDR3 protein is CSAEGESTDTQYF. DNA for the CDR3: TGCAGTGCCGAAGGGGAATCCACAGATACGCAGTATTTT.

This clonotype was observed a few times. The J gene is TRBJ2-3, the V gene TRBV19; D unresolved. The ends were cut back, 0 bases at V and 0 bases at J, with 7 bases in the middle. This CDR3 is 15 amino acids long. Germline CDR1 LNHDA, CDR2 SQIVND (reference sequence). The CDR3 DNA sequence: TGTGCCAGTAGTATAGAAGGCACCAGCACAGATACGCAGTATTTT. It is translated as CASSIEGTSTDTQYF.

The V call is TRBV28, the J call TRBJ1-2, with D hard to call. The CDR3 runs 15 residues. Germline-derived CDR1 and CDR2 are MDHEN and SYDVKM. V shed 8 bases and J shed 1 base, with 17 bases lying between them. Here the CDR3 reads CASHQRKGSNYGYTF. CDR3 nucleotide sequence: TGTGCCAGCCACCAGCGTAAAGGTAGTAACTATGGCTACACCTTC.